A single T cell receptor (beta chain) is shown here with its context. Its antigen is still unknown. UMI labels and 5' RACE were used to prepare the TRB cDNA libraries. For each CDR3 protein, TCRdb gives one entry from its re-call of the 5' RACE reads, without DNA. The data include over 95,000 distinct CDR3 sequences; the top ten clones carry 0.35% to 0.4%. Germline V lookup: CDR1 SGHRS, CDR2 YFSETQ. The CDR3 contains 13 residues. This entry comes from a study of CXCR3-negative and CXCR3-positive naive CD8 T cells. The study's findings and limits: Naive cells that were CXCR3-positive had more hydrophobic TRB CDR3s (compared with CXCR3-negative naive cells). Comparison of naive subsets found surface CD5 to be comparable, and TCR strength was inferred on the basis of TRB CDR3 properties.

Sequencing input: naive CXCR3+ CD8+ T cells from blood. This sample's subset: CD45RO-CCR7+CD27+CD95- naive CD8+ T cells expressing CXCR3 (TNR3+). J is TRBJ2-7 and V is TRBV5-1; TCRdb gives TRBD1 as the D gene, but with no DNA this cannot be confirmed. The sequence was collected from a human donor in good health. Some clones in this sample may be carry-over from other donors' samples. CDR3 residues: CASSDRQSSEQYF.